This TCR beta chain originates from a study of T cell changes during pregnancy in multiple sclerosis. Data came from immunoSEQ multiplex PCR; TCRdb stores just in-frame clones and leaves some out. The profile shows 55,000 to 75,000 clones, approximately 89% of them singletons. A single count supports this clone. The sequence derives from a female donor in good health, enrolled as a control in a pregnancy study. The specimen was peripheral blood, collected in the third trimester of pregnancy.

The CDR3 bases are TGTGCCAGCAGCTTAGCGGTAGCGGGGGGCTATGAGCAGTTCTTC. Its translation: CASSLAVAGGYEQFF. The chain employs TRBV7-2 and TRBJ2-1, with 10 nucleotides matching TRBD2. V shed 0 bases, J shed 8 bases, and the junction held 4 bases outside the gene matches. This CDR3 spans 15 amino acids. Looked up from germline, CDR1 is SGHTA and CDR2 is FQGNSA.